The 18 T cell receptor beta chains below all came from one sample that was sequenced in a study of T-cell reconstitution after alpha-beta-depleted transplantation in children. Researchers prepared the TCRbeta library using unique molecular identifiers, the study reports. MiXCR was run by TCRdb on the PCR reads, yielding one entry per CDR3 protein. This table has 490,000 or so distinct CDR3 sequences, 12% appearing once. Sequenced material: PBMCs from the stem cell graft donor, taken from the stem cell graft. The receptors come from a human donor who donated a stem cell graft to a child with combined immunodeficiency.

This sequence joins TRBV27 and TRBJ2-7; 7 bases align to TRBD1. Trimming cost V 6 bases and J 0 bases; bases outside gene matches: 11. The CDR3 length is 16 residues. Germline V gene lookup returns CDR1 MNHEY and CDR2 SMNVEV (reference sequence). CDR3 coding DNA: TGTGCCAGCAGCCCTATTTCGGACAGGAGCTCCTACGAGCAGTACTTC. Its translation: CASSPISDRSSYEQYF.

This clonotype was detected a few times. The chain links TRBV12-3 or TRBV12-4 to TRBJ1-2; unclear D gene. V gave up 6 bases and J gave up 0 bases, with 11 bases separating them. This CDR3 has 14 amino acids. The CDR3 loop is CASSPYGSNYGYTF. The DNA of the CDR3 is TGTGCCAGCAGCCCCTACGGTTCTAACTATGGCTACACCTTC.

At least ten counts were recorded for this clonotype. This chain links TRBV6-2 or TRBV6-3 with TRBJ2-3, with D perhaps TRBD2 (7 bases). The germline gives CDR1 MNHEY, CDR2 SVGEGT. The CDR3 runs 16 residues. V dropped 6 bases and J dropped 2 bases, with 18 bases sitting between them. CDR3 nucleotides: TGTGCCAGCAGCACCCGAAGGGGGACTATCACAGATACGCAGTATTTT. Its translation: CASSTRRGTITDTQYF.

This clonotype turned up a few times. The V and J genes are TRBV12-3 or TRBV12-4 and TRBJ1-1, with unresolved D. This CDR3 has 17 amino acids. V was shortened by 5 bases and J by 0 bases, with 19 bases between the two germline ends. CDR3 DNA sequence: TGTGCCAGCAGTCTTTGGACGGACGGCGCCATGAACACTGAAGCTTTCTTT. Protein: CASSLWTDGAMNTEAFF.

This chain joins TRBV3-1 and TRBJ2-3; 7 nucleotides agree with TRBD2. This CDR3 has 14 amino acids. Per the germline V gene, CDR1 is LGHDT and CDR2 is YNNKEL (reference sequence). V lost 11 bases to trimming and J lost 15 bases; unmatched junction nucleotides: 23. Written as DNA, the CDR3 is TGTGCCTCCTGCCATAGAGATCGGCCGGGAGGAGCATATTTT. It translates to CASCHRDRPGGAYF.

This clonotype was seen more than once but under ten times. The chain links TRBV7-2 to TRBJ1-1, with D unresolved. The CDR3 is made up of 14 amino acids. The V gene's germline CDR1 is SGHTA and CDR2 FQGNSA. The ends were cut back, 1 base at V and 1 base at J, with 7 bases in the middle. CDR3 DNA sequence: TGTGCCAGCAGCTTAGAGAGACCGAACACTGAAGCTTTCTTT. Protein product: CASSLERPNTEAFF.

This chain joins TRBV7-7 and TRBJ1-5, with a tentative D call TRBD1 (6 bases). Trimming took 3 bases from V and 3 from J, leaving 12 bases between them. The CDR3 sequence is 15 residues long. Germline V gives CDR1 SSHAT, CDR2 FNYEAQ (reference sequence). The CDR3 protein is CASSFGQSLNQPQHF. The CDR3 coding sequence is TGTGCCAGCAGCTTTGGACAGTCGCTCAATCAGCCCCAGCATTTT.

At least ten counts were recorded for this clonotype. The chain links TRBV7-9 to TRBJ2-7; 7 bases are shared with TRBD1. The CDR3 consists of 13 residues. J gave up 3 bases and V 4 bases, and 3 bases lay outside the gene matches. Germline loops: CDR1 SEHNR, CDR2 FQNEAQ (reference sequence). CDR3 coding DNA: TGTGCCAGCAGCTCCGGGACAGTCTACGAGCAGTACTTC. This codes for CASSSGTVYEQYF.

The rearrangement links TRBV7-2 to TRBJ1-1, with 8 bases that match TRBD1. Germline assignment: CDR1 SGHTA and CDR2 FQGNSA. Unmatched junction bases numbered 15, after V lost 5 bases and J lost 4 bases. This CDR3 has 17 residues. CDR3 region: CASSELDRGRGGTEAFF. CDR3 nucleotide sequence: TGTGCCAGCAGCGAGTTAGACAGGGGCAGAGGGGGCACTGAAGCTTTCTTT.

There are a few counts of this clonotype. Here the CDR3 DNA reads TGTGCCTGGAGTGATTGGAGCTCCTACAATGAGCAGTTCTTC. Protein product: CAWSDWSSYNEQFF. This chain uses TRBV30 with TRBJ2-1; D is unresolved. Trimming stripped 1 base from V and 0 bases from J, with 7 bases between. Germline V gene sequence: CDR1 GTSNPN, CDR2 SVGIG (reference sequence). The CDR3 totals 14 residues.

A few counts support this clonotype. The chain uses TRBV9 and TRBJ2-3, with D uncertain. Trimming cost V 0 bases and J 5 bases, with 4 bases left between them. Germline CDR1 and CDR2: SGDLS and YYNGEE. The CDR3 runs 12 residues. The CDR3 protein is CASSVERDTQYF. The CDR3 bases are TGTGCCAGCAGCGTAGAAAGAGATACGCAGTATTTT.

Many counts were recorded for this clonotype. The chain links TRBV6-1 to TRBJ1-1; D gene ambiguous. The germline CDR1 and CDR2 sequences are MNHNS and SASEGT. The CDR3 extends over 14 amino acids. V was clipped by 5 bases and J by 0 bases, with 10 bases between them. CDR3 sequence (DNA): TGTGCCAGCAGTATCGTAACGGTGAACACTGAAGCTTTCTTT. It codes for CASSIVTVNTEAFF.

In this sample, this clonotype turned up a few times. The chain carries TRBV7-8 and TRBJ2-5, with 10 positions matching TRBD2. With V trimmed by 5 bases and J by 1 base, 7 bases remained unmatched. Per germline, CDR1 SGHVS and CDR2 FQNEAQ. The CDR3 sequence is 16 residues long. CDR3 amino acids: CASSASGTSAQETQYF. The DNA of the CDR3 is TGTGCCAGCAGCGCTTCCGGGACTAGCGCCCAAGAGACCCAGTACTTC.

This sequence joins TRBV5-5 and TRBJ2-3; D remains ambiguous. Germline CDR1 and CDR2: SGHKS and YYEKEE (reference sequence). V was trimmed by 0 bases and J by 2 bases, leaving 10 bases between them. The CDR3 extends over 15 amino acids. CDR3 nucleotides: TGTGCCAGCAGCTTGGGGAACCGTCCCACAGATACGCAGTATTTT. Protein sequence: CASSLGNRPTDTQYF.

The genes are TRBV20-1 and TRBJ2-5; TRBD2 agrees at 11 bases. CDR3 length: 17 residues. With 6 bases clipped from V and 2 bases from J, the junction kept 14 bases outside the gene matches. Germline V lookup: CDR1 DFQATT, CDR2 SNEGSKA (reference sequence). The CDR3 spells CSAHGTSGPPVQETQYF. The CDR3 DNA reads TGCAGTGCCCATGGGACTAGCGGCCCCCCGGTGCAAGAGACCCAGTACTTC.

This clonotype has just a few counts. The chain combines TRBV3-1 with TRBJ2-7; D is possibly TRBD2 (6 bases). This CDR3 contains 15 residues. Germline CDR1 LGHDT, CDR2 YNNKEL (reference sequence). V was trimmed by 1 base and J by 4 bases, leaving 14 bases between them. CDR3: CASSQGGGFEYEQYF. In DNA form, the CDR3 reads TGTGCCAGCAGCCAAGGTGGAGGGTTTGAATACGAGCAGTACTTC.

This clonotype was counted between two and nine times. The J gene is TRBJ2-3, the V gene TRBV6-1, with D possibly matching TRBD2 (6 bases). Germline CDR1 and CDR2: MNHNS and SASEGT. The CDR3 has 16 residues. Trimming stripped 3 bases from V and 1 base from J, with 14 bases between. CDR3 nucleotide sequence: TGTGCCAGCAGTGAGCTGTCGGGGGAAGGCACAGATACGCAGTATTTT. Its protein product is CASSELSGEGTDTQYF.

In its sample, this clonotype was seen many times. This rearrangement joins TRBV5-1 to TRBJ2-7; no reliable D call. In germline, CDR1 is SGHRS, CDR2 YFSETQ. Trimming took off 2 bases at V and 3 bases at J, with 9 bases between the two ends. CDR3 length: 13 residues. CDR3 sequence reads: CASSFSSNYEQYF. The DNA of the CDR3 is TGCGCCAGCAGCTTTAGCAGTAACTACGAGCAGTACTTC.